Listed below are T cell receptor beta chains from one sample, sequenced in a study of lymphopenia after photon versus proton radiotherapy. Assay used: immunoSEQ multiplex PCR; TCRdb lists only in-frame clones, some missing. The sample lists thousands of clones, 80% to 90% occurring once. Sequencing was performed on peripheral blood, taken from a patient treated with photon-based radiotherapy. The receptor set was obtained from a woman aged 70-85 years with pancreatic cancer. Both conserved end residues are trimmed from each CDR3.

v_gene	j_gene	CDR3aa
TRBV9	TRBJ2-7	ASSATSGSYEQY
TRBV19	TRBJ2-3	ASSPGLAASDTQY
TRBV29-1	TRBJ2-2	SVEGRAGLAGGTGELF
TRBV11-2	TRBJ2-2	ASSSSRLVSTGELF
TRBV29-1	TRBJ2-1	SASWSAYNEQF
TRBV19	TRBJ1-5	ASNRGEGNQPQH
TRBV14	TRBJ2-1	ASSQDPGQGDSEQF
TRBV27	TRBJ2-7	ASSFTQGEQY
TRBV2	TRBJ2-1	ASRAQRTVRVNEQF
TRBV27	TRBJ2-1	ASSFSLAGENEQF
TRBV18	TRBJ1-3	ASSPVVSTGNTIY
TRBV4-3	TRBJ2-5	ASSQVMWRETQY
TRBV27	TRBJ2-7	ASSLTSGRAGYEQY
TRBV9	TRBJ2-1	ASSGSGTSGWTSEQF
TRBV11-3	TRBJ2-1	ASSSGGSYNEQF
TRBV28	TRBJ2-2	ASSSPTGLAIGELF
TRBV10-1	TRBJ2-6	ASSEARGRNSGANVLT
TRBV7-2	TRBJ2-5	ASSLQREKTQY
TRBV4-3	TRBJ2-1	ASSQEGWEEQF
TRBV13	TRBJ2-7	ASSSQGVEQY
TRBV7-3	TRBJ2-7	ASKGRSYEQY
TRBV7-2	TRBJ2-1	ASSPGGQQF
TRBV5-8	TRBJ2-1	ASSDSATYNEQF
TRBV7-4	TRBJ2-7	ASSLWGPYEQY
TRBV7-3	TRBJ2-5	ASSSGAGMYQETQY
TRBV19	TRBJ1-2	ASKRGDRIYGYT
TRBV6-5	TRBJ1-1	ASSYRGRGTEAF
TRBV11-1	TRBJ2-5	ASSKRHGTGGLETQY
TRBV7-9	TRBJ2-1	ASSSRDAEANEQF
TRBV13	TRBJ2-4	ASSYRSFPPALAKNIQY
TRBV7-9	TRBJ1-2	ASSPGSANYGYT
TRBV6-1	TRBJ1-2	ASSPLRTGGGGYT
TRBV6-4	TRBJ2-3	ASSVLADTDTQY
TRBV7-9	TRBJ1-3	ASSPGTAQPGNTIY
TRBV4-2	TRBJ2-2	ASSQGGGSLDTGELF
TRBV18	TRBJ2-2	ASSPPVQRYTGELF
TRBV5-8	TRBJ1-1	ASSPQQTGEAF
TRBV18	TRBJ1-1	ASSGGGNTEAF
TRBV1	TRBJ1-2	TSRLMRLRKTYGYT
TRBV5-1	TRBJ2-7	ASSLGSQGTTPYEQY
TRBV2	TRBJ2-5	ASSESGSALETQY
TRBV7-8	TRBJ2-2	ASSFSGRNGELF
TRBV4-1	TRBJ2-7	ASSHVGTGNYEQY
TRBV5-4	TRBJ2-3	ASSPKVAGGFDTQY
TRBV4-1	TRBJ1-6	ASSHTPYRTHNSPLH
TRBV14	TRBJ1-3	ASSQAPGNTIY
TRBV7-3	TRBJ2-7	ASSWGQGYEQY
TRBV4-1	TRBJ1-2	ASSHVLGRSKPDGYT
TRBV7-8	TRBJ1-2	ASSLSSYGWTDYGYT
TRBV6-6	TRBJ2-4	ASSSLGQGDIQY
TRBV19	TRBJ2-7	ASSMVRGDEQY
TRBV29-1	TRBJ2-6	SVEGRQGATGANVLT
TRBV7-2	TRBJ1-1	ASSPWVLNTEAF
TRBV11-3	TRBJ2-2	ASSTNSFGELF